The clone carrying this TCR beta chain appeared a few times. This sample is drawn from a study of patients and donors after allogeneic stem cell transplantation. Trimming pared 0 bases from V and 4 bases from J, leaving 9 bases between. The CDR3 totals 14 residues. TCRdb reprocessed the RT-PCR reads with MiXCR, giving one entry per CDR3 protein. This repertoire shows under 170,000 distinct CDR3 sequences, approximately 37% found once; its top ten account for roughly 52%. The receptor comes from a human donor who was either an allogeneic HSCT recipient or a stem cell or donor lymphocyte infusion donor (not recorded which). It is not recorded whose cells these are; they may come from a transplant donor. The sequencing sample was made of blood, either unsorted or a sorted T cell fraction (not recorded which). This chain joins TRBV12-3 or TRBV12-4 and TRBJ1-1; unclear D gene. The DNA of the CDR3 is TGTGCCAGCAGTTTAGCCATTGGACCCACTGAAGCTTTCTTT. Protein sequence: CASSLAIGPTEAFF.